Presented here are 24 T cell receptor beta chains from one specimen sequenced in a study of T-cell memory formation after mild COVID-19 (dated by TCRdb to about 2021). Libraries were built with 5' RACE. Instrument on record: Illumina NovaSeq 6000. The public sequencing data were trimmed at Q25 with fastp and processed into clonotypes with MiXCR by TCRdb, which kept only in-frame beta chains. Every distinct CDR3 protein forms one entry, paired with its most common genes and DNA. This sample comprises about 130,000 distinct CDR3 sequences, around 15% of them detected only once. Clones ranked in the top ten supply roughly 5.2% of the sample. Sequenced sample: PBMCs or a T cell subset sorted from them (not recorded which). The origin of the receptors is a man aged 18 to 30 who had mild COVID-19 (a few samples of this study predate the infection). The sample titles of this study are shuffled in the database, so cell type and time point are left out; the donor was told from shared clones.

This clonotype showed up just a few times. The chain is built from TRBV12-3 or TRBV12-4 and TRBJ2-7, with D tentatively TRBD2 (5 bases). The CDR3 has 13 residues. V shed 8 bases and J shed 7 bases, with 18 bases lying between them. Here the CDR3 DNA reads TGTGCCAGCCCGGAGGACGGGGTGCGAGAGCAGTACTTC. This translates into CASPEDGVREQYF.

This clonotype came up many times. This chain links TRBV11-2 with TRBJ2-3; D possibly matches TRBD1 or TRBD2 (5 bases each). This CDR3 contains 15 residues. From germline, CDR1 is SGHAT and CDR2 FQNNGV. V was shortened by 1 base and J by 5 bases, with 13 bases between the two germline ends. Written as DNA, the CDR3 is TGTGCCAGCAGCTTAGGTCTTGGGGGACGAGATACGCAGTATTTT. Translated: CASSLGLGGRDTQYF.

The sample holds a few counts of this clonotype. The chain carries TRBV18 and TRBJ2-7, with TRBD1 as a possible D gene (5 bases). The CDR3 runs to 13 residues. V lost 2 bases and J 2 bases, leaving 7 bases between the germline ends. The germline gives CDR1 KGHSH, CDR2 LQKENI. The CDR3 spells CASSPAGPYEQYV. CDR3 nucleotide sequence: TGTGCCAGCTCACCAGCAGGGCCCTACGAGCAGTACGTC.

In its sample, this clonotype ranks as medium-sized. The chain combines TRBV4-1 with TRBJ2-2, with D possibly matching TRBD1 (6 bases). CDR1 is MGHRA and CDR2 is YSYEKL in the germline V gene. V lost 2 bases to trimming and J lost 5 bases, with 9 bases between them. The CDR3 consists of 14 residues. The CDR3 reads CASSQLQGTGELFF. The CDR3 coding sequence is TGCGCCAGCAGCCAATTACAGGGAACCGGGGAGCTGTTTTTT.

This clonotype was observed a few times. This sequence joins TRBV12-3 or TRBV12-4 and TRBJ2-2; no reliable D call. Trimming removed 7 bases from V and 2 bases from J, with 14 bases in between. The CDR3 spans 15 residues. Here the CDR3 DNA reads TGTGCCAGCAATAAAGTGGCCTTCAACACCGGGGAGCTGTTTTTT. The encoded protein is CASNKVAFNTGELFF.

This clonotype was detected ten times or more. The CDR3 here is CASTQTGTTDTQYF. As DNA, the CDR3 is TGCGCCAGCACCCAGACAGGGACCACAGATACGCAGTATTTT. This chain connects TRBV5-1 to TRBJ2-3; TRBD1 agrees at 7 bases. With 6 bases clipped from V and 2 bases from J, the junction kept 6 bases outside the gene matches. CDR1 SGHRS and CDR2 YFSETQ come from the germline V gene. CDR3 length: 14 residues.

This clonotype appeared a few times. This chain's CDR3 is CASSQGRHSGGTDTQYF. The CDR3 DNA sequence: TGCGCCAGCAGCCAAGGCCGGCATAGCGGGGGCACAGATACGCAGTATTTT. J is TRBJ2-3 and V is TRBV4-3; 8 bases fit TRBD2. Germline loops: CDR1 LGHNA, CDR2 YSLEER. CDR3 length: 17 amino acids. The J segment lost 1 base and the V segment lost 1 base, leaving 7 bases of the junction unmatched.

The chain employs TRBV6-2 or TRBV6-3 and TRBJ2-1, with D possibly TRBD2 on 6 matching bases. The V gene's germline CDR1 is MNHEY and CDR2 SVGEGT. This CDR3 has 14 amino acids. V lost 2 bases and J lost 4, with 9 bases in between. In nucleotides, the CDR3 is TGTGCCAGCAGTTACGGCGGGGCATACAATGAGCAGTTCTTC. Translated: CASSYGGAYNEQFF.

The CDR3 loop is CASSQERTLPLNTGELFF. The CDR3 DNA is TGCGCCAGCAGCCAAGAGCGAACACTGCCTCTGAACACCGGGGAGCTGTTTTTT. This chain connects TRBV4-3 to TRBJ2-2; D is ambiguous. The V gene's germline CDR1 is LGHNA and CDR2 YSLEER. The CDR3 covers 18 residues. Trimming cost V 0 bases and J 1 base, with 15 bases left between them.

V usage is TRBV2 and J usage is TRBJ2-2; TRBD2 matches at 11 bases. Germline loops: CDR1 SNHLY, CDR2 FYNNEI. The CDR3 is 15 residues long. Trimming cost V 4 bases and J 3 bases; bases outside gene matches: 1. In DNA form, the CDR3 reads TGTGCCAGCAGTGTTAGCGGGGGGGACACCGGGGAGCTGTTTTTT. The encoded protein is CASSVSGGDTGELFF.

The chain combines TRBV12-3 or TRBV12-4 with TRBJ2-1; a weak D match, TRBD2 (6 bases). The CDR3 consists of 13 residues. V was cut by 7 bases and J by 3 bases, with 10 bases left in between. CDR3 DNA: TGTGCCAGCAATCGGGGGTTCTACAATGAGCAGTTCTTC. Residues: CASNRGFYNEQFF.

This clonotype was seen a few times. The V gene is TRBV7-2, the J gene TRBJ2-4, with 7 bases aligning to TRBD2. CDR1 SGHTA and CDR2 FQGNSA come from the germline V gene. The ends lost 6 bases at V and 5 bases at J; junction bases unmatched: 1. This CDR3 has 12 residues. Here the CDR3 reads CASSLAENIQYF. The CDR3 DNA reads TGTGCCAGCAGTCTAGCGGAAAACATTCAGTACTTC.

This clonotype has a handful of counts. The J gene is TRBJ2-7, the V gene TRBV5-1; TRBD1 is a possible D gene (5 bases). Germline V gene sequence: CDR1 SGHRS, CDR2 YFSETQ. Deletions cut 4 bases from V and 0 bases from J, with 8 bases between. The CDR3 extends over 13 amino acids. The CDR3 bases are TGCGCCAGCAGCACCCAGGGCTCCTACGAGCAGTACTTC. Translating it yields CASSTQGSYEQYF.

This clonotype has more than one count but fewer than ten. V and J are TRBV6-5 and TRBJ2-2, with 11 bases fitting TRBD2. Germline V gene sequence: CDR1 MNHEY, CDR2 SVGAGI. Trimming took 6 bases from V and 5 from J; bases not matched to a gene: 5. The CDR3 runs 15 residues. CDR3 sequence: CASRQGLAATGELFF. The CDR3 DNA is TGTGCCAGCAGACAGGGACTAGCGGCAACCGGGGAGCTGTTTTTT.

The table lists this clonotype with many counts. The chain uses TRBV5-4 and TRBJ1-1, with a tentative D call TRBD1 (5 bases). Between the trimmed V and J ends, which lost 0 bases and 11 bases, there was a span of 14 bases. CDR1 SGHNT and CDR2 YYREEE come from the germline V gene (reference sequence). The CDR3 extends over 13 amino acids. This CDR3 reads CASSLGGSGRAFF. The CDR3 DNA reads TGTGCCAGCAGCTTGGGGGGGTCCGGCCGGGCTTTCTTT.

The V and J genes are TRBV5-1 and TRBJ1-3; no reliable D call. There are 18 residues in the CDR3. V lost 0 bases and J lost 0, with 16 bases in between. CDR1 is SGHRS, CDR2 YFSETQ, per germline. CDR3 amino acids: CASSLVPLDTISGNTIYF. CDR3 DNA sequence: TGCGCCAGCAGCTTGGTCCCCCTCGACACTATCTCTGGAAACACCATATATTTT.

This clonotype has a handful of counts. The rearrangement uses TRBV7-2 and TRBJ2-5; no clear D. The CDR3 has 15 residues. V was pared by 1 base and J by 9 bases, with 18 bases between. Germline CDR1 SGHTA, CDR2 FQGNSA. The CDR3: CASSLEVSRAGAQYF. The CDR3 coding sequence is TGTGCCAGCAGCTTAGAAGTGTCTAGGGCTGGGGCCCAGTACTTC. Looking up the rest from reference TRBV7-2 and TRBJ2-5 gives the full variable domain: GAGVSQSPSNKVTEKGKDVELRCDPISGHTALYWYRQSLGQGLEFLIYFQGNSAPDKSGLPSDRFSAERTGGSVSTLTIQRTQQEDSAVYLCASSLEVSRAGAQYFGPGTRLLVL.

This clonotype has ten or more counts. The J gene is TRBJ2-7, the V gene TRBV7-2; D may correspond to TRBD1 or TRBD2 (5 bases each). Germline V gene data show CDR1 as SGHTA and CDR2 as FQGNSA. The CDR3 has 12 residues. The V end lost 5 bases, the J end lost 6 bases, and 11 bases lay between the germline ends. This chain's CDR3 is CASSPWDGEQYF. In DNA form, the CDR3 reads TGTGCCAGCAGCCCCTGGGACGGCGAGCAGTACTTC.

The table lists this clonotype with many counts. This sequence joins TRBV12-3 or TRBV12-4 and TRBJ2-4; D may correspond to TRBD1 or TRBD2 (5 bases each). The CDR3 extends over 17 amino acids. V was cut by 5 bases and J by 0 bases, with 17 bases left in between. The CDR3 here is CASSVLTRGLAKNIQYF. Written as DNA, the CDR3 is TGTGCCAGCAGTGTTCTAACGAGGGGTTTAGCCAAAAACATTCAGTACTTC.

The gene calls are TRBV4-3 and TRBJ1-3; maybe TRBD1 (5 bases). CDR1 is LGHNA and CDR2 is YSLEER in the germline V gene. Trimming shortened V by 2 bases and J by 0 bases, and 11 bases separated the two germline ends. The CDR3 spans 16 residues. This chain's CDR3 is CASSQNQGDSGNTIYF. The CDR3 region has the DNA TGCGCCAGCAGCCAAAACCAAGGGGACTCTGGAAACACCATATATTTT.

This clonotype was picked up a small number of times. The CDR3 loop reads CASNGQLSYEQYF. The DNA of the CDR3 is TGTGCCAGCAACGGACAGCTCTCCTACGAGCAGTACTTC. The chain carries TRBV12-3 or TRBV12-4 and TRBJ2-7, with D perhaps matching TRBD1 (6 bases). The CDR3 extends over 13 amino acids. V shed 7 bases and J shed 0 bases, with 10 bases lying between them.

With respect to this clonotype: At one of its ends the junction is not consistent with the germline gene, which may arise from a read error. This chain uses TRBV4-3 with TRBJ1-3; no firm D call. Germline loops: CDR1 LGHNA, CDR2 YSLEER. This CDR3 has 12 amino acids. The CDR3 reads CASSQDNSAMHF. In nucleotides, the CDR3 is TGCGCCAGCAGCCAAGACAATTCGGCCATGCATTTT.

The rearrangement uses TRBV15 and TRBJ2-7; 7 bases fit TRBD1. The CDR3 runs 15 residues. The germline CDR1 and CDR2 sequences are LNHNV and YYDKDF (reference sequence). V trimming: 0 bases; J trimming: 2 bases; junction bases outside the gene matches: 4. In nucleotides, the CDR3 is TGTGCCACCAGCAGAGATGTAAGGGGGCCCTACGAGCAGTACGTC. It codes for CATSRDVRGPYEQYV.

This clonotype was detected only a few times. The gene calls are TRBV6-5 and TRBJ2-2; D is perhaps TRBD1 or TRBD2 (5 bases each). The CDR3 sequence is 16 residues long. Deletions cut 0 bases from V and 4 bases from J, with 12 bases between. Germline V gene data show CDR1 as MNHEY and CDR2 as SVGAGI. In DNA, the CDR3 is TGTGCCAGCAGTTACTCGGTCGGGGCAGTCACCGGGGAGCTGTTTTTT. This encodes CASSYSVGAVTGELFF.